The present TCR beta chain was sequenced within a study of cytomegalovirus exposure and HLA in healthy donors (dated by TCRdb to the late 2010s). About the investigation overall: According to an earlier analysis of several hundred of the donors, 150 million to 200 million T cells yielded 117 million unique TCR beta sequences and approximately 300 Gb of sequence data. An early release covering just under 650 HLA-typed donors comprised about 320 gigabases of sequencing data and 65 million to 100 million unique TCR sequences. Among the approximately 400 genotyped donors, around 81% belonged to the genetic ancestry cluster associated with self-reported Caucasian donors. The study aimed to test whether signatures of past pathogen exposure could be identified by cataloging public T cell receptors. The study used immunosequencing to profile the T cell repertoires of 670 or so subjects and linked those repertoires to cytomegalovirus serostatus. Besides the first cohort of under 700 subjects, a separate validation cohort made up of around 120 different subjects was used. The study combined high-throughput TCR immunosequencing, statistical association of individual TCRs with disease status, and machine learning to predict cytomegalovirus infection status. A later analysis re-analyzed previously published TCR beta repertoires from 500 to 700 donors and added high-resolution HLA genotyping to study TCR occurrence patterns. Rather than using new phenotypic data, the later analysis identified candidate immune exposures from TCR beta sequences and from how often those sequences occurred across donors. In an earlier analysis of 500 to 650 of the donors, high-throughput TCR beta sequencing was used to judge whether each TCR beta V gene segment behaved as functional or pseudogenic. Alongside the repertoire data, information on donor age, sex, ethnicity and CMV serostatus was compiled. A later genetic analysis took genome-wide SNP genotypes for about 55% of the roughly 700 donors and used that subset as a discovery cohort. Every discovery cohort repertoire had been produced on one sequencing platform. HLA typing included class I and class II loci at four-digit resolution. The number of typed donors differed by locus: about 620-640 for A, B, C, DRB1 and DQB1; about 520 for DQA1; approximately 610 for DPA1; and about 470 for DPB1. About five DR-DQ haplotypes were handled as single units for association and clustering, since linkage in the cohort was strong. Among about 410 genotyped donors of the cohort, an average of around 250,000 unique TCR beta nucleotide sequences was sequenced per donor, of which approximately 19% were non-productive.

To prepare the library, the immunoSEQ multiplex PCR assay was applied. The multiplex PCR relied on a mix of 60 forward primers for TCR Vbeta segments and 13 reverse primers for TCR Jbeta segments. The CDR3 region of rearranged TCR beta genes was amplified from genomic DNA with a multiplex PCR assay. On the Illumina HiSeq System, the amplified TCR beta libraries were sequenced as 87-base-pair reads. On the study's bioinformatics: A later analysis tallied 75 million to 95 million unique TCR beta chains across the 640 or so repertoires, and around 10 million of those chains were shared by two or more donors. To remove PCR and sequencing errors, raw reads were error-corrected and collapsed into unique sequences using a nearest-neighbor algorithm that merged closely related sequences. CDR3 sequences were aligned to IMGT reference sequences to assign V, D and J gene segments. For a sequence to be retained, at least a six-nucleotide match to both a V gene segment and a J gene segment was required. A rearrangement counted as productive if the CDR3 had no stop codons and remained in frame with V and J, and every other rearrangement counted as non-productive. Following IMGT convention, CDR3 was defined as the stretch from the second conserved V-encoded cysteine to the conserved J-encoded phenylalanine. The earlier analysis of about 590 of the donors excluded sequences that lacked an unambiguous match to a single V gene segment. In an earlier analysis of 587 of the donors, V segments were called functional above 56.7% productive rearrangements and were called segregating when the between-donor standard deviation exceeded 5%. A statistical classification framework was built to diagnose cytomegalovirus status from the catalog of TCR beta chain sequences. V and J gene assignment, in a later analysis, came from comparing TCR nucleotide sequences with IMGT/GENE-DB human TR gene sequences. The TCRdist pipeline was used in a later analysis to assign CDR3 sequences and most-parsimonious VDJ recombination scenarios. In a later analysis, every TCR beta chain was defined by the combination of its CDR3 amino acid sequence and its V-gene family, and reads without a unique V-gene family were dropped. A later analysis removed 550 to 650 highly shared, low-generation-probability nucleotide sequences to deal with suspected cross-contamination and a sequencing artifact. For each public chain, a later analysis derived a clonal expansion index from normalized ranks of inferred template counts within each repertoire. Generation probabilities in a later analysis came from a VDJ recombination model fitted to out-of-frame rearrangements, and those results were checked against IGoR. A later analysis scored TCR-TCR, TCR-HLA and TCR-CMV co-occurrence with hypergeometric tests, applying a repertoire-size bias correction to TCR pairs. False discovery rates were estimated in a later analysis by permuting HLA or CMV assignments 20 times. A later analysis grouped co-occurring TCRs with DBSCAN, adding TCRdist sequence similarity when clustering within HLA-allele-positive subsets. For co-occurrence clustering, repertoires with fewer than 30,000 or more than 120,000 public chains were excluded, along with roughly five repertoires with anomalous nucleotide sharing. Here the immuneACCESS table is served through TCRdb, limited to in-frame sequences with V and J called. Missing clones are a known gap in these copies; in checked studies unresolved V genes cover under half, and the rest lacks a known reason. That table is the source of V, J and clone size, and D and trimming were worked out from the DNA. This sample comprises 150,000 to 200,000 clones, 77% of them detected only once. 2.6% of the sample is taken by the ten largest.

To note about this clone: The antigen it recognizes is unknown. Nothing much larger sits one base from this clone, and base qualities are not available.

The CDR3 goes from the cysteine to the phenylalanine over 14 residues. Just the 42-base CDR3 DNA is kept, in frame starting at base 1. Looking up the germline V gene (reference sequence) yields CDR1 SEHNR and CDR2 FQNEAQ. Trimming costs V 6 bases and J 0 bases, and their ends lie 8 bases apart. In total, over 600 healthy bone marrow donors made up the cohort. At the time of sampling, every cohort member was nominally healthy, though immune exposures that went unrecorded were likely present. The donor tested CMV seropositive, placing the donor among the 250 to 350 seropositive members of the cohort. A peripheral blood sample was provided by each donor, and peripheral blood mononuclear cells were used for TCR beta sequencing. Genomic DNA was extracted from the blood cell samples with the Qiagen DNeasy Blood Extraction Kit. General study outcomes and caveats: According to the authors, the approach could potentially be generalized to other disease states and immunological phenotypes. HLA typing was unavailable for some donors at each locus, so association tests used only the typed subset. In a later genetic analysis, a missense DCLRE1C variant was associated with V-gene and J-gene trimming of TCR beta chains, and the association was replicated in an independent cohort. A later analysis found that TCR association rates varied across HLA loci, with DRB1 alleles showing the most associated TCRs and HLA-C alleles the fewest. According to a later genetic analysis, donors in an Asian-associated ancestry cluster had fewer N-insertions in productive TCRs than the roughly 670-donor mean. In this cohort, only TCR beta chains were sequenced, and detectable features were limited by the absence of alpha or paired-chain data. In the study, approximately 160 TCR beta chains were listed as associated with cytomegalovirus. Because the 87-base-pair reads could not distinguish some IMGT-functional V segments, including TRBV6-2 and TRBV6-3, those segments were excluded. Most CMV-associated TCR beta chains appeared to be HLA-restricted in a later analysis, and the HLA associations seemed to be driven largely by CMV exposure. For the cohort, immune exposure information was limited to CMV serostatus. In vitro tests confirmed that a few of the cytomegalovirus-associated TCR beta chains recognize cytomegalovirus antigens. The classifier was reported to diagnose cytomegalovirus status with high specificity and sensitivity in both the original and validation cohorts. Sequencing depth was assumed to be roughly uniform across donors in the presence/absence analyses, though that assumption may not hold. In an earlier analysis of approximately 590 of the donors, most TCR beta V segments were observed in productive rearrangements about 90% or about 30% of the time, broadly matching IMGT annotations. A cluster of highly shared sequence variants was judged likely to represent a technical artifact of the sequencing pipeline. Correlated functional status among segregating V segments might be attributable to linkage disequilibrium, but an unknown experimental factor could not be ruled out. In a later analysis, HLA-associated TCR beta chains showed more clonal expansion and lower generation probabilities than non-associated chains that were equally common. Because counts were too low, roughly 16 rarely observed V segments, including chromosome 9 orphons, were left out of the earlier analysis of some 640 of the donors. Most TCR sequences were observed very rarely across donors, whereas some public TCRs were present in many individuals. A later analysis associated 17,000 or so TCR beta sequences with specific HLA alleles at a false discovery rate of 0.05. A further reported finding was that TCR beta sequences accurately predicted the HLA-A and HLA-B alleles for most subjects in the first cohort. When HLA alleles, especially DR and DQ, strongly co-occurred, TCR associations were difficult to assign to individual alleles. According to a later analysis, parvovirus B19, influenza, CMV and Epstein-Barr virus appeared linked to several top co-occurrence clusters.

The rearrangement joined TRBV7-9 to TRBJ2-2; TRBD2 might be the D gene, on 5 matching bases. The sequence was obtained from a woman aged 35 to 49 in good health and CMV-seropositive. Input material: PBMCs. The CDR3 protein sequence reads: CASSSDSNTGELFF. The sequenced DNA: TGTGCCAGCAGTTCGGACTCGAACACCGGGGAGCTGTTTTTT.